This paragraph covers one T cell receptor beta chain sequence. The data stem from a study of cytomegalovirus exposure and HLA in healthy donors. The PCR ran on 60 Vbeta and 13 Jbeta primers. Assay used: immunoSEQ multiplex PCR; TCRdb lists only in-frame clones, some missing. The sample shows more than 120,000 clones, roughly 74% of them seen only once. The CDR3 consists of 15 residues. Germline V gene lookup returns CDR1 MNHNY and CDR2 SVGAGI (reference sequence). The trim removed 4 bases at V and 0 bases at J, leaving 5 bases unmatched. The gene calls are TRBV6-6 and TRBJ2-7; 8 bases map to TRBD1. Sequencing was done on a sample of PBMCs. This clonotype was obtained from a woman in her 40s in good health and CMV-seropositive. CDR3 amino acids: CASSSTGTGSYEQYF. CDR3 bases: TGTGCCAGCAGTTCAACCGGGACAGGCTCCTACGAGCAGTACTTC.